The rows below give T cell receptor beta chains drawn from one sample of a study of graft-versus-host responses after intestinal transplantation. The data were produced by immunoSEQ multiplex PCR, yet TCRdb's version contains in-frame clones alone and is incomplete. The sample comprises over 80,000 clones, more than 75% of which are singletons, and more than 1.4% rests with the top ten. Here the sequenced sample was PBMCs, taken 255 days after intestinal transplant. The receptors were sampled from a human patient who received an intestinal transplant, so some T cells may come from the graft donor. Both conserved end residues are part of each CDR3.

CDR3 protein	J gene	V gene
CASRGTSGGANTGELFF	TRBJ2-2	TRBV5-1
CASSPGLAGGGNHNEQFF	TRBJ2-1	TRBV7-6
CASSLAHKVGETQYF	TRBJ2-5	TRBV5-1
CASSLPGTDEQFF	TRBJ2-1	TRBV28
CASSDIYEQYF	TRBJ2-7	TRBV10-2
CASSFSDYGYTF	TRBJ1-2	TRBV7-2
CASTRTSGRLTDTQYF	TRBJ2-3	TRBV19
CSVAPRQAAYGYTF	TRBJ1-2	TRBV29-1
CASSSTGGNEKLFF	TRBJ1-4	TRBV13
CASSFGWQGRSGYTF	TRBJ1-2	TRBV28
CASSLDSYNEQFF	TRBJ2-1	TRBV5-1
CASSLAALQGAGDGYTF	TRBJ1-2	TRBV7-9
CAWSHGPNTQYF	TRBJ2-3	TRBV30
CASSGQGWSEQYF	TRBJ2-7	TRBV19
CASSFPGEYGYTF	TRBJ1-2	TRBV7-3
CASSARGLPYGYTF	TRBJ1-2	TRBV5-4
CASSLAGASTDTQYF	TRBJ2-3	TRBV5-1
CASRFRVGEETQYF	TRBJ2-5	TRBV25-1
CASSLTGITDTQYF	TRBJ2-3	TRBV11-3
CSVAWDRGYEQYF	TRBJ2-7	TRBV29-1
CATRDSAGNTIYF	TRBJ1-3	TRBV15
CATSNNDRVGGNQPQYF	NA	TRBV15